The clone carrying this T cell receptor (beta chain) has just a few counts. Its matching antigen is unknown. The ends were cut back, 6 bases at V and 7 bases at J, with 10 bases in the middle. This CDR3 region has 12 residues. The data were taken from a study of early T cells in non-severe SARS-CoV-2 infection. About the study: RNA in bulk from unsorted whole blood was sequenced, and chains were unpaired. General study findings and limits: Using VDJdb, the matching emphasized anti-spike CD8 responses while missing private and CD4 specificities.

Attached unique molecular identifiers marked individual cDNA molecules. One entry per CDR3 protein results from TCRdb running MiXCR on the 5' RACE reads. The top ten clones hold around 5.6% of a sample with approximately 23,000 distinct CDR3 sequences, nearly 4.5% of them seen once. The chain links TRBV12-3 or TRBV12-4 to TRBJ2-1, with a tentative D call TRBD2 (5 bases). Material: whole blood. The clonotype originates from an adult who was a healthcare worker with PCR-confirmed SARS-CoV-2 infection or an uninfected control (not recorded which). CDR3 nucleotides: TGTGCCAGCAGGTTTCTAGCAAATGAGCAGTTCTTC. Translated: CASRFLANEQFF.